The source of this TCR beta chain is a study of blood T cell repertoires in COVID-19. Across the whole study: T cells, B-cell-depleted T cells, or PBMCs provided the cDNA or gDNA that served as material.

With V trimmed by 0 bases and J by 9 bases, 4 bases remained unmatched. The germline V gene encodes CDR1 SGDLS and CDR2 YYNGEE. The CDR3 totals 15 residues. Under the authors' procedure: Reference gene primers were amplified, and this amplification served to estimate nucleated cell counts. Measured with immunoSEQ multiplex PCR; TCRdb has only the in-frame clones, and not every one. V, J and clone size are those of that table, while D and trimming were read from the DNA. The repertoire holds some 160,000 clones, with 84% as singletons. The rearrangement links TRBV9 to TRBJ2-1; 12 nucleotides agree with TRBD2. Material: peripheral blood. This clonotype was sampled from a man in his 70s with active or convalescent COVID-19. CDR3 bases: TGTGCCAGCAGCGTAGCTAGCGGGAGGGCGGGTGAGCAGTTCTTC. It codes for CASSVASGRAGEQFF. The complete variable domain, with remaining parts taken from reference TRBV9 and TRBJ2-1, reads DSGVTQTPKHLITATGQRVTLRCSPRSGDLSVYWYQQSLDQGLQFLIQYYNGEERAKGNILERFSAQQFPDLHSELNLSSLELGDSALYFCASSVASGRAGEQFFGPGTRLTVL.